Following are 21 T cell receptor beta chains from one sample sequenced in a study of blood T cell repertoires in COVID-19. This table comes from immunoSEQ multiplex PCR, and its TCRdb copy is limited to in-frame clones, with some not included. The repertoire consists of roughly 38,000 clones, with nearly 90% occurring once and the leading ten covering 25% to 30%. The sequenced material came from peripheral blood. Source of these receptors: a man between 60 and 70 years old with active or convalescent COVID-19.

The genes are TRBV6-6 and TRBJ2-7; 9 nucleotides line up with TRBD2. Germline CDR1 MNHNY, CDR2 SVGAGI (reference sequence). There are 14 residues in the CDR3. Trimming took 4 bases from V and 6 from J; bases not matched to a gene: 7. The CDR3 nucleotides are TGTGCCAGCAGTTTAGCGGGAGTTCTTCTCGAGCAGTACTTC. The encoded protein is CASSLAGVLLEQYF.

J is TRBJ2-3 and V is TRBV11-2; TRBD1 aligns across 11 bases. V trimming: 5 bases; J trimming: 6 bases; junction bases outside the gene matches: 16. The germline V gene has CDR1 SGHAT and CDR2 FQNNGV. The CDR3 spans 18 residues. The DNA of the CDR3 is TGTGCCAGCAGCCGACGCGCGCCGGGACAGGGGGTGAAGGATACGCAGTATTTT. Encoded protein: CASSRRAPGQGVKDTQYF.

CDR3 DNA: TGTGCCAGCAGTAGGGAGATTGGTTACGAGCAGTACTTC. Its protein is CASSREIGYEQYF. The V and J genes are TRBV27 and TRBJ2-7, with a possible D match to TRBD2 (5 bases). Germline assignment: CDR1 MNHEY and CDR2 SMNVEV (reference sequence). Trimming stripped 5 bases from V and 4 bases from J, with 12 bases between. The CDR3 extends over 13 amino acids.

V gene TRBV28 combines with J gene TRBJ1-5, with 10 bases fitting TRBD1. After removal of 8 bases from V and 5 bases from J, the junction contained 3 bases not matched to a gene. Germline values: CDR1 MDHEN, CDR2 SYDVKM. There are 13 residues in the CDR3. In DNA form, the CDR3 reads TGTGCCAGCGGGACAGGGGTTCATCAGCCCCAGCATTTT. It translates to CASGTGVHQPQHF. The complete variable domain, with remaining parts taken from reference TRBV28 and TRBJ1-5, reads DVKVTQSSRYLVKRTGEKVFLECVQDMDHENMFWYRQDPGLGLRLIYFSYDVKMKEKGDIPEGYSVSREKKERFSLILESASTNQTSMYLCASGTGVHQPQHFGDGTRLSIL.

The V gene is TRBV19, the J gene TRBJ2-6; D not resolved. Trimming took off 7 bases at V and 4 bases at J, with 14 bases between the two ends. The CDR3 has 15 amino acids. CDR1 and CDR2 (germline): LNHDA, SQIVND (reference sequence). CDR3: CASNRQAYGANVLTF. Here the CDR3 DNA reads TGTGCCAGTAATCGGCAGGCATACGGGGCCAACGTCCTGACTTTC. Filled out from reference TRBV19 and TRBJ2-6, the complete variable domain reads DGGITQSPKYLFRKEGQNVTLSCEQNLNHDAMYWYRQDPGQGLRLIYYSQIVNDFQKGDIAEGYSVSREKKESFPLTVTSAQKNPTAFYLCASNRQAYGANVLTFGAGSRLTVL.

The CDR3 DNA reads TGTGCCAGCTCACCACTCACGGGTCCCTCCATTCAGTACTTC. It specifies CASSPLTGPSIQYF. This chain links TRBV18 with TRBJ2-4; no clear D. V lost 1 base and J lost 9, with 13 bases in between. Per the germline V gene, CDR1 is KGHSH and CDR2 is LQKENI. There are 14 residues in the CDR3.

This clone was counted a few times. The chain has TRBV6-2 or TRBV6-3 and TRBJ2-7; D is ambiguous. CDR1 and CDR2 from the germline V gene are MNHEY and SVGEGT. V was shortened by 3 bases and J by 1 base, with 13 bases between the two germline ends. The CDR3 spans 15 residues. The CDR3, as DNA: TGTGCCAGCAGTTATATCGATTGGGCTTCCTACGAGCAGTACTTC. As protein: CASSYIDWASYEQYF.

This CDR3 is CASSGGGGTEAFF. The CDR3 bases are TGCGCCAGCAGTGGGGGCGGGGGGACTGAAGCTTTCTTT. The chain links TRBV10-2 to TRBJ1-1, with D perhaps TRBD1 (5 bases). CDR3 length: 13 amino acids. V shed 4 bases and J shed 5 bases, with 11 bases lying between them. CDR1 is WSHSY, CDR2 SAAADI, per germline.

The V call is TRBV7-8, the J call TRBJ2-5; 12 bases agree with TRBD2. There are 16 residues in the CDR3. Germline trimming cut 5 bases from V and 2 bases from J; bases unmatched to any gene: 6. Germline CDR1 and CDR2: SGHVS and FQNEAQ. The CDR3 protein is CASSGRLAGVQETQYF. CDR3 bases: TGTGCCAGCAGCGGAAGACTAGCGGGAGTGCAAGAGACCCAGTACTTC.

This clone showed up just once. The V gene is TRBV27, the J gene TRBJ2-6; maybe TRBD1 (6 bases). The V gene lost 5 bases and the J gene lost 2 bases, with 13 bases spanning the gap. The CDR3 is 16 amino acids. Germline loops: CDR1 MNHEY, CDR2 SMNVEV (reference sequence). This CDR3 reads CASSLTRGTGANVLTF. CDR3 DNA sequence: TGTGCCAGCAGTCTGACCAGGGGTACTGGGGCCAACGTCCTGACTTTC.

This chain's CDR3 is CAISEFSTSGSADTQYF. The CDR3 DNA is TGTGCCATCAGTGAGTTCTCGACTAGCGGGAGCGCGGATACGCAGTATTTT. This chain joins TRBV10-3 and TRBJ2-3, with 12 bases lining up with TRBD2. Per the germline V gene, CDR1 is ENHRY and CDR2 is SYGVKD. V was pared by 1 base and J by 6 bases, with 8 bases of the junction left unmatched. The CDR3 runs to 17 residues.

CDR3 amino acids: CASSPRQNWATNYGYTF. As DNA, the CDR3 is TGTGCCAGCAGCCCAAGACAGAATTGGGCGACTAACTATGGCTACACCTTC. The chain links TRBV3-1 (or the pseudogene TRBV3-2) to TRBJ1-2; a possible D gene is TRBD1 (5 bases). V was clipped by 4 bases and J by 0 bases, with 18 bases between them. Germline-derived CDR1 and CDR2 are LGHDT and YNNKEL (reference sequence). This CDR3 has 17 residues.

V gene TRBV14 combines with J gene TRBJ2-5; D might be TRBD1 (7 bases). V lost 6 bases and J 5 bases, leaving 16 bases between the germline ends. CDR3 size: 14 residues. CDR1 is SGHDN, CDR2 FVKESK, per germline. The CDR3 loop is CASRAGQLYETQYF. In DNA form, the CDR3 reads TGTGCCAGCAGGGCGGGACAGCTCTATGAGACCCAGTACTTC. Complete variable domain (other parts from reference TRBV14 and TRBJ2-5): EAGVTQFPSHSVIEKGQTVTLRCDPISGHDNLYWYRRVMGKEIKFLLHFVKESKQDESGMPNNRFLAERTGGTYSTLKVQPAELEDSGVYFCASRAGQLYETQYFGPGTRLLVL.

The chain joins TRBV6-5 to TRBJ2-1; D may be TRBD2 (6 bases). CDR3 length equals 15 residues. Trimming took off 8 bases at V and 0 bases at J, with 14 bases between the two ends. The germline V gene has CDR1 MNHEY and CDR2 SVGAGI. The DNA for the CDR3 is TGTGCCAGCCCCCAACGGGAGCCCTCCTACAATGAGCAGTTCTTC. It specifies CASPQREPSYNEQFF.

The chain combines TRBV29-1 with TRBJ2-7; 10 bases align to TRBD1. CDR1 is SQVTM, CDR2 ANQGSEA, per germline. J lost 3 bases, V lost 4 bases, and 6 bases had no gene match. This CDR3 is built from 14 residues. CDR3 residues: CSVVPRTGGYEQYF. In DNA form, the CDR3 reads TGCAGCGTTGTCCCTAGGACAGGGGGCTACGAGCAGTACTTC.

The chain combines TRBV5-6 with TRBJ2-5; the match to TRBD2 covers 10 bases. The CDR3 covers 16 residues. Trimming cost V 3 bases and J 5 bases; bases outside gene matches: 10. Germline V gene data show CDR1 as SGHDT and CDR2 as YYEEEE. DNA of the CDR3: TGTGCCAGCAGCTCGGGGGCTACTAGCGGGATTGAGACCCAGTACTTC. It translates to CASSSGATSGIETQYF.

The chain is built from TRBV29-1 and TRBJ2-7; TRBD2 matches 9 bases. V trimming: 5 bases; J trimming: 1 base; junction bases outside the gene matches: 3. CDR1 and CDR2 (germline): SQVTM, ANQGSEA. The CDR3 length is 13 residues. CDR3: CSVYLAGSYEQYF. CDR3 in DNA: TGCAGCGTTTATCTAGCGGGGTCCTACGAGCAGTACTTC.

This chain joins TRBV10-3 and TRBJ1-6; weak D call: TRBD1 (6 bases). Germline V gene data show CDR1 as ENHRY and CDR2 as SYGVKD. V was trimmed by 2 bases and J by 7 bases, leaving 12 bases between them. The CDR3 extends over 15 amino acids. CDR3 amino acids: CAISEGGGGNSPLHF. The CDR3, as DNA: TGTGCCATCAGTGAGGGAGGGGGAGGGAATTCACCCCTCCACTTT.

The chain joins TRBV12-3 or TRBV12-4 to TRBJ1-2; D gene uncertain. CDR3 size: 13 residues. Deletions cut 8 bases from V and 3 bases from J, with 13 bases between. DNA for the CDR3: TGTGCCAGCGGTATGGAGGTCGACTATGGCTACACCTTC. Its translation is CASGMEVDYGYTF.

This clone showed up just once. The same CDR3 is also encoded by other DNA sequences in this sample. The chain recombines TRBV4-1 with TRBJ2-5; D is undetermined. The CDR3 sequence is 17 residues long. The V and J ends lost 0 bases and 1 base respectively, with 15 bases between them. In germline, CDR1 is MGHRA, CDR2 YSYEKL. The CDR3, as DNA: TGCGCCAGCAGCCAAGACCCCGTACGTAGCCTCCAAGAGACCCAGTACTTC. Translating it yields CASSQDPVRSLQETQYF.

The chain has TRBV7-9 and TRBJ2-7; TRBD1 aligns across 7 bases. After removal of 1 base from V and 2 bases from J, the junction contained 2 bases not matched to a gene. Germline lookup yields CDR1 SEHNR and CDR2 FQNEAQ (reference sequence). This CDR3 has 14 amino acids. The DNA of the CDR3 is TGTGCCAGCAGCTTAGGGGGACAGACCTACGAGCAGTACTTC. Its protein product is CASSLGGQTYEQYF.